This record looks at one T cell receptor (beta chain) sequence and its context. Authors' processing steps: Estimates of nucleated cell counts were drawn from the amplification of reference gene primers. Using immunoSEQ multiplex PCR, the repertoire was profiled, and TCRdb retains in-frame clones only, with some absent. From that table come the V and J calls and clone size; the DNA was used to work out D and trimming. The data show about 190,000 clones, approximately 90% seen once. The data are from a study of blood T cell repertoires in COVID-19. The overall study: Specimens from acute and convalescent COVID-19 originated in the United States, Italy and Spain. Sources were T cells, B-cell-depleted T cells, or PBMCs; the material itself was cDNA or gDNA.

In germline, CDR1 is SNHLY, CDR2 FYNNEI. CDR3 length equals 13 residues. V gave up 6 bases and J gave up 3 bases; unmatched junction bases: 0. The sample taken for sequencing was peripheral blood. The chain couples TRBV2 to TRBJ2-1, with 9 positions matching TRBD2. This receptor was identified in a woman in her late teens or twenties who had recovered from COVID-19. The CDR3 DNA reads TGTGCCAGCAGGACTAGCGGCTACAATGAGCAGTTCTTC. Its translation: CASRTSGYNEQFF.